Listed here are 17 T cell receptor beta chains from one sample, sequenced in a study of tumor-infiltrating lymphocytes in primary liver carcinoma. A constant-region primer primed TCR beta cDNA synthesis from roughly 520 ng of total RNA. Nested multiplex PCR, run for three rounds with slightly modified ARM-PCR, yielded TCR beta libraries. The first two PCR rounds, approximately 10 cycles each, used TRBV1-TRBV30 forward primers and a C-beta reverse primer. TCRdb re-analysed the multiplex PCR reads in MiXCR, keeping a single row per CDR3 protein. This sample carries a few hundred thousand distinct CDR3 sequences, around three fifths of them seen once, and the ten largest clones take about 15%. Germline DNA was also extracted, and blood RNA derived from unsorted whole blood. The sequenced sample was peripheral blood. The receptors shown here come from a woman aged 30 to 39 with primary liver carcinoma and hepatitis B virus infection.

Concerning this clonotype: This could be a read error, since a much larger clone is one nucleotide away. The DNA of the CDR3 is TGTGCCAGCAGTTCAGGGGGGCATCAGCCCCAGCATTTT. Translation gives CASSSGGHQPQHF. The chain has TRBV6-5 and TRBJ1-5; 7 positions agree with TRBD1. J was trimmed by 5 bases and V by 4 bases; bases with no gene match: 2. The CDR3 sequence is 13 residues long. The germline V gene has CDR1 MNHEY and CDR2 SVGAGI.

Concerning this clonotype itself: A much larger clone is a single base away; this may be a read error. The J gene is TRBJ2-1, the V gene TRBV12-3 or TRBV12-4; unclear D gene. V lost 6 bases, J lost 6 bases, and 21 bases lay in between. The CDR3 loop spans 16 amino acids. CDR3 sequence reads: CASRTLTGGAFNEQFF. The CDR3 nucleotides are TGTGCCAGCAGAACTTTGACGGGCGGAGCTTTCAATGAGCAGTTCTTC.

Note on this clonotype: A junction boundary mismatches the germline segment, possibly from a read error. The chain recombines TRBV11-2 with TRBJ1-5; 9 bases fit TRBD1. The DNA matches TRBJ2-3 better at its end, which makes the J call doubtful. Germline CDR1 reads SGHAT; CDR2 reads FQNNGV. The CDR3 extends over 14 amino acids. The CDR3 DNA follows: TGTGCCAACAGCCGGACAGGGGACAATCAGCCCCAGTATTTT. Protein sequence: CANSRTGDNQPQYF.

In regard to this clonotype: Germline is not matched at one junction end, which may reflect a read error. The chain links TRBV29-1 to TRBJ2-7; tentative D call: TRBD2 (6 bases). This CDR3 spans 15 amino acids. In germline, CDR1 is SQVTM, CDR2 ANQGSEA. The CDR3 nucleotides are TGCAGCATTGAGGCACCGGAGGGTGGAGTGTACGTGCAGTACTTC. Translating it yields CSIEAPEGGVYVQYF.

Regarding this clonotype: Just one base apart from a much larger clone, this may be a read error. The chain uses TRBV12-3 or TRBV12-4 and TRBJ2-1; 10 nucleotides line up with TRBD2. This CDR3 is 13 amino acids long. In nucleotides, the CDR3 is TGTGCCAGCATCGCCGGGACTAGCGATGAGCGGTTCTTC. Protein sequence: CASIAGTSDERFF.

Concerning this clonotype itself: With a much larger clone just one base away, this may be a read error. The DNA for the CDR3 is TGTGCCAGCAGTCCGTGGCTTGGGGCTGTGCAGTTCTTC. Translated: CASSPWLGAVQFF. The V gene is TRBV6-2 or TRBV6-3, the J gene TRBJ2-1, with TRBD1 as a possible D gene (5 bases). This CDR3 has 13 residues. Trimming cost V 5 bases and J 12 bases, with 17 bases left between them. Germline V gene sequence: CDR1 MNHEY, CDR2 SVGEGT.

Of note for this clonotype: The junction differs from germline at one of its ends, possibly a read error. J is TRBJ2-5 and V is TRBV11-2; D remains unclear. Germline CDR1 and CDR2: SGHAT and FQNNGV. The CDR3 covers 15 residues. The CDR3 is CASSITQDRPRTQYF. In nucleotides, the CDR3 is TGCGCCAGCAGCATCACGCAGGACCGTCCGCGGACCCAGTACTTC.

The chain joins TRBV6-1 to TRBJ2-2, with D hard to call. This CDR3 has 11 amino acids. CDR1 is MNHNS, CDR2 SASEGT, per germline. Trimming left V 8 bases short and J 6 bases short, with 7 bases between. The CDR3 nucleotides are TGTGCCAGCCGAGTTGCCGGGGAGCTGTTTTTT. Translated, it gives CASRVAGELFF.

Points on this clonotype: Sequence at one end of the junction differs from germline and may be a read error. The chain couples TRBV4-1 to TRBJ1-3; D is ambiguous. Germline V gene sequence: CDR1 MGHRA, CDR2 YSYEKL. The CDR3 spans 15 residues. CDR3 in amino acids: CASSQVETPGNAIYF. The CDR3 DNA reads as TGCGCCAGCAGCCAAGTGGAGACACCCGGAAACGCCATATATTTT.

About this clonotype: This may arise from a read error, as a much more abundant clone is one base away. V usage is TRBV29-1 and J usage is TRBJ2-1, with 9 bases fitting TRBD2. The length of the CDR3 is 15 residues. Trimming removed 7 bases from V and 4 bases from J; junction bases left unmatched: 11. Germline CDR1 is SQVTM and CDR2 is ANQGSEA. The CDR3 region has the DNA TGCAGCGCCCGACTAGCGGCAGATATTTACAATGAGCAGTTCTTC. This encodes CSARLAADIYNEQFF.

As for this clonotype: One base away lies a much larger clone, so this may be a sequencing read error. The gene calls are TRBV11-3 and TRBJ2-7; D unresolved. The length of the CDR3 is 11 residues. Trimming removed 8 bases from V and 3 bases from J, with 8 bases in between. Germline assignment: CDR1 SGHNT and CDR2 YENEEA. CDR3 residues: CASGENYEQYF. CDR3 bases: TGTGCCAGCGGCGAGAACTACGAGCAGTACTTC.

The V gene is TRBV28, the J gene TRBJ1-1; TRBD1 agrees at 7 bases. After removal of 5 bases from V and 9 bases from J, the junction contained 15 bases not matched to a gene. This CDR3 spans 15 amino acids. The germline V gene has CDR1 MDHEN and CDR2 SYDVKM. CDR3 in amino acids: CASSPIQGGGVKAFF. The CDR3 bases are TGTGCCAGCAGTCCAATCCAAGGAGGGGGCGTGAAAGCTTTCTTT.

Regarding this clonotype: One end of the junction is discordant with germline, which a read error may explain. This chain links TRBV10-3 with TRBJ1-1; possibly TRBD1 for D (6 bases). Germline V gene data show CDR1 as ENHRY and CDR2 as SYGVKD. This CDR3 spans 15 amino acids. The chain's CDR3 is CAISGTGRQDTKAFF. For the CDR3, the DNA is TGTGCCATCAGTGGTACAGGGCGCCAGGACACTAAAGCTTTCTTT.

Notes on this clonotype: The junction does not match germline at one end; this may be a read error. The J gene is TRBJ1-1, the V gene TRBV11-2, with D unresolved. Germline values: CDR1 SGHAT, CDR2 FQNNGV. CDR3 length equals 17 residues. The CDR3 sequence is CASSSVGGCPVNAEAFF. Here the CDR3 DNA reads TGTGCCAGCAGCTCAGTCGGCGGGTGCCCGGTGAACGCTGAAGCTTTCTTT.

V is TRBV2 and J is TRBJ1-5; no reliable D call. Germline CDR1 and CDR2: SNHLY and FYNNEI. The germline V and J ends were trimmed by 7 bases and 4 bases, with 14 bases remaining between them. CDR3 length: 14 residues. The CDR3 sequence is CASTPRRENQPQHF. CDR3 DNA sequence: TGTGCCAGCACCCCCAGGCGGGAGAATCAGCCCCAGCATTTT.

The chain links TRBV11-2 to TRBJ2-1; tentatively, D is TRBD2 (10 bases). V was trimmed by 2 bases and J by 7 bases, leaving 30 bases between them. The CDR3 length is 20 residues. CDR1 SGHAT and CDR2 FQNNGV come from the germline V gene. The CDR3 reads CASSLTGGLAGEGTKNEQFF. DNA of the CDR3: TGTGCCAGCAGCTTAACAGGGGGCCTAGCGGGAGAGGGCACGAAGAATGAGCAGTTCTTC. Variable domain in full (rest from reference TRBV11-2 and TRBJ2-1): EAGVAQSPRYKIIEKRQSVAFWCNPISGHATLYWYQQILGQGPKLLIQFQNNGVVDDSQLPKDRFSAERLKGVDSTLKIQPAKLEDSAVYLCASSLTGGLAGEGTKNEQFFGPGTRLTVL.

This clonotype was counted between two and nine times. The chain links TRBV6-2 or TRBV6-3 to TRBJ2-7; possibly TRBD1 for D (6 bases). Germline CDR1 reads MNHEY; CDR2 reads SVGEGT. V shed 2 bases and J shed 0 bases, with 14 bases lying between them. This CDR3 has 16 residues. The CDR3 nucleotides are TGTGCCAGCAGTTACGGGACATCCTATTCCTCCTACGAGCAGTACTTC. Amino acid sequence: CASSYGTSYSSYEQYF.